What follows are 31 T cell receptor beta chains derived from one specimen sequenced in a study of CD8+ T cells in alopecia areata. Sequencing used cDNA as its template, made by extracting RNA and reverse transcribing it. Only in-frame clones appear in the TCRdb table, and some are missing; sequencing was by immunoSEQ multiplex PCR. Of roughly 19,000 clones listed, more than 50% are singletons. Researchers took lesional scalp punch biopsies and peripheral blood from people who were alopecia areata patients. This specimen consisted of skin, obtained at week 0. These receptors came from a human donor with alopecia areata.

This clone was picked up a small number of times. The chain recombines TRBV4-3 with TRBJ1-1; D is unresolved. The germline V and J ends were trimmed by 0 bases and 5 bases, with 10 bases remaining between them. CDR3 length equals 14 residues. Germline lookup yields CDR1 LGHNA and CDR2 YSLEER. The CDR3 coding sequence is TGCGCCAGCAGCCAAGATGGAAGAGGAACTGAAGCTTTCTTT. Its protein product is CASSQDGRGTEAFF.

This clone is a singleton in its sample. The genes are TRBV4-2 and TRBJ2-5, with D perhaps TRBD2 (6 bases). Germline V gene sequence: CDR1 LGHNA, CDR2 YNFKEQ. V gave up 1 base and J gave up 5 bases, with 14 bases separating them. This CDR3 is built from 15 residues. CDR3 sequence (DNA): TGTGCCAGCAGCCAAGTGCACGACGCGGGGGAGACCCAGTACTTC. Its translation: CASSQVHDAGETQYF.

Comments on this clone: Distinct nucleotide sequences in the sample also encode this CDR3. This chain uses TRBV7-2 with TRBJ2-5; either TRBD1 or TRBD2 may fit D (5 bases each). The CDR3 is 15 amino acids. Germline CDR1 and CDR2: SGHTA and FQGNSA. Trimming pared 4 bases from V and 1 base from J, leaving 13 bases between. CDR3 residues: CASSSGLGVQETQYF. Here the CDR3 DNA reads TGTGCCAGCAGCTCGGGGTTAGGGGTCCAAGAGACCCAGTACTTC.

This clone was recorded once. The chain employs TRBV5-8 and TRBJ2-2; D not resolved. V was pared by 3 bases and J by 2 bases, with 8 bases between. Looked up from germline, CDR1 is SGHTS and CDR2 is YDEGEE. CDR3 length: 14 amino acids. The DNA of the CDR3 is TGTGCCAGCAGCTCGACCTATAACACCGGGGAGCTGTTTTTT. It translates to CASSSTYNTGELFF.

V is TRBV11-3 and J is TRBJ2-6; D is perhaps TRBD1 or TRBD2 (6 bases each). The CDR3 consists of 19 residues. V was trimmed by 5 bases and J by 0 bases, leaving 20 bases between them. Looked up from germline, CDR1 is SGHNT and CDR2 is YENEEA. The CDR3 bases are TGTGCCAGCAGCCGAAGCTGGGGGGCAAGCCTCTCTGGGGCCAACGTCCTGACTTTC. Translating it yields CASSRSWGASLSGANVLTF.

The chain joins TRBV27 to TRBJ2-1, with 7 bases aligning to TRBD2. CDR1 is MNHEY and CDR2 is SMNVEV in the germline V gene (reference sequence). Trimming took 3 bases from V and 4 from J; bases not matched to a gene: 3. This CDR3 spans 14 amino acids. The CDR3 is CASSFELAYNEQFF. The CDR3 region has the DNA TGTGCCAGCAGTTTCGAACTAGCGTACAATGAGCAGTTCTTC.

The chain couples TRBV25-1 to TRBJ1-6; 7 bases are a match to TRBD1. J lost 10 bases, V lost 6 bases, and 6 bases had no gene match. The CDR3 has 13 residues. The germline V gene has CDR1 MGHDK and CDR2 SYGVNS. CDR3 sequence reads: CASSQGTVSPLHF. For the CDR3, the DNA is TGTGCCAGCAGCCAAGGGACAGTGTCACCCCTCCACTTT.

J is TRBJ2-5 and V is TRBV4-3; 9 bases line up with TRBD2. This CDR3 is built from 15 residues. Germline lookup yields CDR1 LGHNA and CDR2 YSLEER. The junction had 6 bases not matched to a gene; V was cut back by 1 base and J by 6 bases. The CDR3 DNA reads as TGCGCCAGCAGCCAAGGACTAGCGGAAGGACAGACCCAGTACTTC. Protein: CASSQGLAEGQTQYF.

This sequence joins TRBV7-3 and TRBJ2-5; 7 bases fit TRBD2. V lost 5 bases and J lost 2; bases outside the gene matches: 11. The CDR3 loop spans 16 amino acids. Germline V lookup: CDR1 SGHTA, CDR2 FQGTGA. CDR3 in amino acids: CASSPGRREAQETQYF. The CDR3 DNA reads as TGTGCCAGCAGCCCGGGACGCCGGGAGGCACAAGAGACCCAGTACTTC. Variable domain in full (rest from reference TRBV7-3 and TRBJ2-5): GAGVSQTPSNKVTEKGKYVELRCDPISGHTALYWYRQSLGQGPEFLIYFQGTGAADDSGLPNDRFFAVRPEGSVSTLKIQRTERGDSAVYLCASSPGRREAQETQYFGPGTRLLVL.

This clone was seen a few times. The chain recombines TRBV19 with TRBJ2-1; D not resolved. Germline V gene lookup returns CDR1 LNHDA and CDR2 SQIVND (reference sequence). The CDR3 extends over 15 amino acids. V lost 6 bases, J lost 0 bases, and 12 bases lay in between. CDR3 region: CASRQDTSSYNEQFF. The CDR3 nucleotides are TGTGCCAGTAGACAAGACACGAGCTCCTACAATGAGCAGTTCTTC.

J is TRBJ2-2 and V is TRBV23-1, with TRBD2 identical over 11 bases. TRBV23-1 is an ORF, with its function uncertain. Germline trimming cut 6 bases from V and 6 bases from J; bases unmatched to any gene: 6. The CDR3 loop spans 15 amino acids. As DNA, the CDR3 is TGCGCCAGCAGCCCGCCGGGACTAGCGGCCGGGGAGCTGTTTTTT. This codes for CASSPPGLAAGELFF.

The rearrangement joins TRBV7-8 to TRBJ1-1, with 9 bases that match TRBD1. The CDR3 is made up of 17 amino acids. J was trimmed by 1 base and V by 4 bases; bases with no gene match: 10. CDR1 and CDR2 (germline): SGHVS, FQNEAQ. The CDR3 nucleotides are TGTGCCAGCAGCTCGGGACAGGGCCCGGATGGGAACACTGAAGCTTTCTTT. It is translated as CASSSGQGPDGNTEAFF.

The rearrangement links TRBV15 to TRBJ2-2; 9 positions agree with TRBD2. V gave up 0 bases and J gave up 4 bases; unmatched junction bases: 3. Looked up from germline, CDR1 is LNHNV and CDR2 is YYDKDF (reference sequence). The CDR3 consists of 16 residues. The chain's CDR3 is CATSRERGGLTGELFF. The CDR3 nucleotides are TGTGCCACCAGCAGAGAGCGGGGGGGCCTCACCGGGGAGCTGTTTTTT.

About this clone: A read error may account for a junction end that differs from germline. The J gene is TRBJ1-2, the V gene TRBV7-9; 8 bases match TRBD1. The CDR3 contains 15 residues. Germline V gene lookup returns CDR1 SEHNR and CDR2 FQNEAQ (reference sequence). CDR3 nucleotides: TGCGCCAGCAGCCAAGATAGGACAGGGCAATATGGCTACACCTTC. As protein: CASSQDRTGQYGYTF. Supplemented by reference TRBV7-9 and TRBJ1-2, the full variable domain reads DTGVSQNPRHKITKRGQNVTFRCDPISEHNRLYWYRQTLGQGPEFLTYFQNEAQLEKSRLLSDRFSAERPKGSFSTLEIQRTEQGDSAMYLCASSQDRTGQYGYTFGSGTRLTVV.

The chain uses TRBV7-6 and TRBJ2-7; 9 bases line up with TRBD2. Germline V CDR1 and CDR2: SGHVS, FNYEAQ. Losses at the gene ends were 4 bases for V and 1 base for J; bases not matched to a gene: 11. The CDR3 consists of 17 residues. The CDR3, as DNA: TGTGCCAGCAGCTCCCTACGACTAGCGGCAAAATCCTACGAGCAGTACTTC. It translates to CASSSLRLAAKSYEQYF.

This clone was detected only once. This chain's CDR3 is CASSYGGGAYEQYF. CDR3 sequence (DNA): TGTGCCAGCAGTTACGGCGGCGGAGCCTACGAGCAGTACTTC. This chain joins TRBV6-6 and TRBJ2-7; unclear D gene. V was trimmed by 2 bases and J by 2 bases, leaving 10 bases between them. Germline values: CDR1 MNHNY, CDR2 SVGAGI (reference sequence). The CDR3 consists of 14 residues.

This chain links TRBV7-2 with TRBJ2-1; D is possibly TRBD2 (7 bases). The germline V gene encodes CDR1 SGHTA and CDR2 FQGNSA. The CDR3 runs to 16 residues. V shed 4 bases and J shed 1 base, with 14 bases lying between them. Written as DNA, the CDR3 is TGTGCCAGCAGCTACCGGGGAGGGGGTTCCTACAATGAGCAGTTCTTC. This gives the protein CASSYRGGGSYNEQFF. Filled out from reference TRBV7-2 and TRBJ2-1, the complete variable domain reads GAGVSQSPSNKVTEKGKDVELRCDPISGHTALYWYRQSLGQGLEFLIYFQGNSAPDKSGLPSDRFSAERTGGSVSTLTIQRTQQEDSAVYLCASSYRGGGSYNEQFFGPGTRLTVL.

By share of the sample, this clone is large. V gene TRBV5-1 combines with J gene TRBJ2-2, with 8 bases fitting TRBD1. This CDR3 has 16 amino acids. J gave up 0 bases and V 4 bases, and 5 bases lay outside the gene matches. Germline V gene lookup returns CDR1 SGHRS and CDR2 YFSETQ. The chain's CDR3 is CASSAPQGANTGELFF. CDR3 DNA sequence: TGCGCCAGCAGCGCCCCACAGGGGGCGAACACCGGGGAGCTGTTTTTT.

By proportion, this clone is medium-sized. This chain connects TRBV7-2 to TRBJ2-1, with 11 bases fitting TRBD2. The CDR3 is made up of 16 amino acids. Unmatched junction bases numbered 7, after V lost 2 bases and J lost 7 bases. Germline values: CDR1 SGHTA, CDR2 FQGNSA. DNA for the CDR3: TGTGCCAGCAGCTTACTAGCGGGGGGCCTCGGGAATGAGCAGTTCTTC. Its translation is CASSLLAGGLGNEQFF.

The J gene is TRBJ2-5, the V gene TRBV7-2; TRBD2 matches 8 bases. Germline V gene data show CDR1 as SGHTA and CDR2 as FQGNSA. Trimming took 7 bases from V and 5 from J; bases not matched to a gene: 3. This CDR3 spans 12 amino acids. The CDR3 bases are TGTGCCAGCAACAAGCGGGGGGAGACCCAGTACTTC. Amino acid sequence: CASNKRGETQYF. The full variable domain, its missing parts supplied by reference TRBV7-2 and TRBJ2-5, is GAGVSQSPSNKVTEKGKDVELRCDPISGHTALYWYRQSLGQGLEFLIYFQGNSAPDKSGLPSDRFSAERTGGSVSTLTIQRTQQEDSAVYLCASNKRGETQYFGPGTRLLVL.

This sequence joins TRBV7-8 and TRBJ1-1, with TRBD1 identical over 7 bases. The CDR3 covers 16 residues. CDR1 and CDR2 from the germline V gene are SGHVS and FQNEAQ. J gave up 4 bases and V 1 base, and 9 bases lay outside the gene matches. In DNA, the CDR3 is TGTGCCAGCAGCTTAGGGGACCAGGGGGTAGGCACTGAAGCTTTCTTT. As protein: CASSLGDQGVGTEAFF.

This clone was seen a few times. The genes are TRBV7-8 and TRBJ2-1; 8 bases are shared with TRBD2. The CDR3 length is 16 residues. Germline-derived CDR1 and CDR2 are SGHVS and FQNEAQ. V lost 2 bases and J lost 6; bases outside the gene matches: 9. This CDR3 reads CASSLSHLRGANEQFF. The CDR3 region has the DNA TGTGCCAGCAGCTTATCCCACCTGCGGGGGGCCAATGAGCAGTTCTTC.

The V and J genes are TRBV19 and TRBJ1-5; TRBD1 matches 9 bases. With 6 bases clipped from V and 1 base from J, the junction kept 7 bases outside the gene matches. Looked up from germline, CDR1 is LNHDA and CDR2 is SQIVND (reference sequence). The CDR3 consists of 16 residues. The CDR3 sequence: CASRTTGGASNQPQHF. The CDR3 DNA follows: TGTGCCAGTAGAACCACAGGGGGCGCGAGCAATCAGCCCCAGCATTTT.

The chain combines TRBV11-3 with TRBJ1-1, with D perhaps matching TRBD1 (6 bases). The germline gives CDR1 SGHNT, CDR2 YENEEA. Trimming cost V 1 base and J 1 base, with 13 bases left between them. This CDR3 has 16 amino acids. CDR3 DNA: TGTGCCAGCAGCTTAGCGACGTGGGGGCGGAACACTGAAGCTTTCTTT. It specifies CASSLATWGRNTEAFF.

This chain uses TRBV7-2 with TRBJ1-1; 7 bases line up with TRBD1. The germline V gene encodes CDR1 SGHTA and CDR2 FQGNSA. V shed 4 bases and J 6 bases; nucleotides not matched to a gene: 23. This CDR3 contains 19 residues. Here the CDR3 reads CASSSTPQGQPLGTAEAFF. CDR3 bases: TGTGCCAGCAGCTCCACCCCCCAGGGACAGCCACTTGGAACGGCTGAAGCTTTCTTT.

The chain carries TRBV6-5 and TRBJ1-2; D call uncertain. Trimming cost V 5 bases and J 7 bases, with 14 bases left between them. The CDR3 has 13 amino acids. Per germline, CDR1 MNHEY and CDR2 SVGAGI. The CDR3 bases are TGTGCCAGCAGTGAAAGGAGTACCGTTGGCTACACCTTC. This encodes CASSERSTVGYTF.

This clone was seen more than once but under ten times. The chain employs TRBV7-2 and TRBJ2-5, with 14 bases that match TRBD2. The germline CDR1 and CDR2 sequences are SGHTA and FQGNSA. This CDR3 contains 16 residues. The ends lost 5 bases at V and 5 bases at J; junction bases unmatched: 7. The CDR3 region is CASSQMTSGGEETQYF. CDR3 sequence (DNA): TGTGCCAGCAGCCAAATGACTAGCGGGGGGGAGGAGACCCAGTACTTC.

The chain joins TRBV7-9 to TRBJ2-5; perhaps TRBD1 as D (5 bases). The end of the DNA fits TRBJ2-7 better, so the J call may be wrong. The CDR3 totals 12 residues. Per the germline V gene, CDR1 is SEHNR and CDR2 is FQNEAQ (reference sequence). The CDR3 region has the DNA TGTGCCAGCGACCCAGGGTCCTACGAGCAGTACTTC. Translating gives CASDPGSYEQYF.

The rearrangement joins TRBV7-2 to TRBJ2-1, with TRBD2 matching 8 bases. CDR3 length: 13 amino acids. J lost 12 bases, V lost 1 base, and 5 bases had no gene match. Germline V gene sequence: CDR1 SGHTA, CDR2 FQGNSA. In nucleotides, the CDR3 is TGTGCCAGCAGCTTAGAGGGACTAGAAGGGCAGTTCTTC. Translated, it gives CASSLEGLEGQFF.

The chain links TRBV6-5 to TRBJ1-1; tentatively, D is TRBD1 (5 bases). CDR1 and CDR2 from the germline V gene are MNHEY and SVGAGI. This CDR3 is built from 12 residues. Trimming cost V 10 bases and J 3 bases, with 12 bases left between them. The CDR3 coding sequence is TGTGCCATCGGGGGGGGGTACACTGAAGCTTTCTTT. This codes for CAIGGGYTEAFF.

The chain carries TRBV7-8 and TRBJ2-7, with D possibly TRBD1 on 6 matching bases. V gave up 1 base and J gave up 2 bases, with 12 bases separating them. The CDR3 loop spans 15 amino acids. CDR1 and CDR2 (germline): SGHVS, FQNEAQ. As DNA, the CDR3 is TGTGCCAGCAGCTTAGATTTCAGGGGACCCTACGAGCAGTACTTC. This encodes CASSLDFRGPYEQYF.